This T cell receptor beta chain was recovered during a study of monozygotic twins with inflammatory bowel disease. Germline V gene sequence: CDR1 SGHTA, CDR2 FQGNSA. The CDR3 spans 16 residues. With the 5' RACE reads reprocessed, TCRdb shows one record per CDR3 protein and no DNA. Its clone listing holds just over 300,000 distinct CDR3 sequences. This sequence was found in a human donor with ulcerative colitis or Crohn's disease, or a healthy co-twin of an affected twin (not recorded which). The chain joins TRBV7-2 to TRBJ2-2. The sample taken for sequencing was blood. The CDR3 reads CASSLAGIGVTGELFF. Looking up the rest from reference TRBV7-2 and TRBJ2-2 gives the full variable domain: GAGVSQSPSNKVTEKGKDVELRCDPISGHTALYWYRQSLGQGLEFLIYFQGNSAPDKSGLPSDRFSAERTGGSVSTLTIQRTQQEDSAVYLCASSLAGIGVTGELFFGEGSRLTVL.